The rows below give T cell receptor beta chains drawn from one sample of a study of blood T cell repertoires in COVID-19. The table came from immunoSEQ multiplex PCR; TCRdb's copy has only in-frame clones and leaves some out. Of under 250,000 clones in the sample, 80% to 90% are singletons; the top ten hold roughly an eighth. The material sequenced was peripheral blood. The receptors come from a human donor in a cohort sampled during active COVID-19. Both conserved end residues are part of each CDR3. The D gene is left open where the match is weak. A clone size is listed for some rows: how often the clone was seen (once, few, many), or a class if it is expanded.

TRBD2,TRBV11-2,TRBJ2-7,.,CASSLRSGSEQYF,TGTGCCAGCAGCCTCCGTAGCGGGAGTGAGCAGTACTTC
TRBD1,TRBV28,TRBJ2-3,.,CASRTGGPSSTDTQYF,TGTGCCAGCAGGACAGGGGGTCCATCTAGCACAGATACGCAGTATTTT
.,TRBV7-9,TRBJ1-1,.,CASGLTGKIPEAFF,TGTGCCAGCGGACTGACAGGCAAGATCCCTGAAGCTTTCTTT
TRBD1,TRBV5-5,TRBJ1-1,.,CASSLAEGARYTEAFF,TGTGCCAGCAGCTTGGCCGAGGGGGCCCGCTACACTGAAGCTTTCTTT
.,TRBV4-2,TRBJ2-7,.,CASSQQQGYEQYF,TGTGCCAGCAGCCAACAACAGGGCTACGAGCAGTACTTC
.,TRBV30,TRBJ2-1,.,CAWTSSGTLGNEQFF,TGTGCCTGGACTAGTAGTGGGACTCTCGGGAATGAGCAGTTCTTC
TRBD1,TRBV2,TRBJ2-1,.,CASSDYRGPYNEQFF,TGTGCCAGCAGTGATTACAGGGGTCCCTACAATGAGCAGTTCTTC
.,TRBV30,TRBJ2-5,once,CAWSVRGSPLRETQYF,TGTGCCTGGAGTGTACGCGGATCACCCCTTAGAGAGACCCAGTACTTC
TRBD1,TRBV27,TRBJ2-1,.,CASSLGQGIYNEQFF,TGTGCCAGCAGTTTAGGACAGGGGATCTACAATGAGCAGTTCTTC
.,TRBV27,TRBJ2-3,.,CASRPPIGLANTDTQYF,TGTGCCAGCAGACCTCCGATCGGGCTAGCGAACACAGATACGCAGTATTTT
.,TRBV28,TRBJ2-2,.,CASSQIGHLRNTGELFF,TGTGCCAGCAGCCAAATAGGACACCTAAGGAACACCGGGGAGCTGTTTTTT
.,TRBV5-6,TRBJ2-5,.,CASSLVRGTETQYF,TGTGCCAGCAGCTTGGTACGGGGTACAGAGACCCAGTACTTC
.,TRBV5-4,TRBJ1-5,.,CASSVNQNFGEPQHF,TGTGCCAGCAGCGTCAACCAAAATTTCGGAGAGCCCCAGCATTTT
TRBD1,TRBV19,TRBJ1-2,.,CASSPLDRGGDGYTF,TGTGCCAGTAGTCCCCTCGACAGGGGGGGTGATGGCTACACCTTC
.,TRBV10-2,TRBJ2-1,.,CASSEAGPYNEQFF,TGCGCCAGCAGTGAAGCAGGGCCCTACAATGAGCAGTTCTTC
TRBD2,TRBV5-8,TRBJ2-7,.,CASSLGLAGVPEQYF,TGTGCCAGCAGCTTGGGCCTAGCGGGAGTCCCCGAGCAGTACTTC
TRBD1,TRBV6-6,TRBJ1-4,.,CASSYPGQGLNEKLFF,TGTGCCAGCAGTTACCCCGGACAGGGTCTGAATGAAAAACTGTTTTTT
.,TRBV5-8,TRBJ1-2,.,CASSLRTYRVGYTF,TGTGCCAGCAGCTTGCGTACTTACAGGGTCGGCTACACCTTC
TRBD1,TRBV11-2,TRBJ2-7,.,CASTRQGALSYEQYF,TGTGCCAGCACCAGACAGGGGGCCCTCTCCTACGAGCAGTACTTC
TRBD2,TRBV15,TRBJ2-7,.,CATSRGGGSYEQYF,TGTGCCACCAGCAGAGGGGGGGGCTCCTACGAGCAGTACTTC
.,TRBV19,TRBJ2-2,.,CASSIDLRAGELFF,TGTGCCAGTAGTATAGATCTGAGGGCCGGGGAGCTGTTTTTT
TRBD1,TRBV28,TRBJ2-1,.,CASSLETGGEFF,TGTGCCAGCAGTTTGGAAACAGGGGGCGAGTTCTTC
TRBD1,TRBV28,TRBJ2-3,.,CASSLPGQGGHTQYF,TGTGCCAGCAGTCTACCGGGACAGGGGGGTCATACGCAGTATTTT